The clone carrying this T cell receptor (beta chain) has just a few counts. The data were taken from a study of Tregs in tolerant kidney transplant recipients. V gave up 5 bases and J gave up 4 bases, with 5 bases separating them. CDR1 and CDR2 from the germline V gene are SGHAT and FQNNGV. The CDR3 loop spans 11 amino acids. TCRdb's copy holds only in-frame clones and misses some; the assay was immunoSEQ multiplex PCR. The top ten clones hold less than 0.7% of a sample with more than 90,000 clones, approximately 90% of them seen once. The TCR was taken from a human donor in good health. The chain combines TRBV11-2 with TRBJ1-1, with D hard to call. Sequencing was carried out using CD4+ T cells from blood. In DNA form, the CDR3 reads TGTGCCAGCAGCCTGATCACTGAAGCTTTCTTT. Amino acids: CASSLITEAFF.